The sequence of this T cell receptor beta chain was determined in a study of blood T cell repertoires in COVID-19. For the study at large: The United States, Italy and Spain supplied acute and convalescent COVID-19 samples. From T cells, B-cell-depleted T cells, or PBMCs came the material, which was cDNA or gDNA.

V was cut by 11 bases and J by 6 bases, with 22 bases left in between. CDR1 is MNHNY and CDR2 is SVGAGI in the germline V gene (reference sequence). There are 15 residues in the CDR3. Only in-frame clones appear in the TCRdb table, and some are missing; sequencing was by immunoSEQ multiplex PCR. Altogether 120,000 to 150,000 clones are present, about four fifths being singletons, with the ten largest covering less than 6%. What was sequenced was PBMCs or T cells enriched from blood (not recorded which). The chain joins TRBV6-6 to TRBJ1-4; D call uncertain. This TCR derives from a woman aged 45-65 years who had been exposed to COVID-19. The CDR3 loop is CAVANRSPGYEKLFF. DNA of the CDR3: TGTGCCGTCGCAAATCGGTCGCCAGGATATGAAAAACTGTTTTTT.